This TCR beta chain derives from a study of human T cells and chemical hapten exposure. Whole-study results and caveats: Healthy individuals' immune responses may differ from those of donors, who had alopecia.

As concerns this clonotype: Its target is unknown.

V was pared by 7 bases and J by 5 bases, with 5 bases of the junction left unmatched. This CDR3 is 13 amino acids long. The germline gives CDR1 MNHNY, CDR2 SVGAGI (reference sequence). MiXCR, run by TCRdb on the RACE reads, gives a single entry per CDR3 protein. Of 85,000 to 120,000 distinct CDR3 sequences listed, 12% are singletons. This sample's time point: pre-sensitization, week 0. Treatment denoted: therapeutic diphenylcyclopropenone sensitization with weekly scalp DPC. Sample: whole blood, taken in connection with sensitization to the hapten diphenylcyclopropenone (DPC). This TCR was sampled from a woman between 45 and 60 years old with alopecia areata. Some clones in this sample may be carry-over from other donors' samples. The rearrangement joins TRBV6-6 to TRBJ2-3, with TRBD2 matching over 8 bases. The CDR3 region is CASKAGDVDTQYF. The CDR3 region has the DNA TGTGCCAGCAAAGCGGGAGATGTAGATACGCAGTATTTT.